Shown below are 30 T cell receptor beta chains from a single sample sequenced in a study of long-term antiretroviral therapy in people with HIV. At the survey level, the v3.0 immunoSEQ assay was run. The method was immunoSEQ multiplex PCR; TCRdb's version includes in-frame clones alone and lacks a portion of them. Altogether 30,000 or so clones are present, roughly 92% being singletons, with the ten largest covering 5.5% to 7%. The sample in question was unsorted PBMCs, obtained about 6.5 years after starting antiretroviral therapy. The receptors were gathered from a woman aged 40 to 49 with HIV.

This chain links TRBV19 with TRBJ1-1; 8 positions agree with TRBD1. CDR3 length: 11 amino acids. Germline V gene lookup returns CDR1 LNHDA and CDR2 SQIVND (reference sequence). J gave up 6 bases and V 9 bases, and 3 bases lay outside the gene matches. CDR3 loop: CASGTGAEAFF. In nucleotides, the CDR3 is TGTGCCAGCGGGACAGGCGCTGAAGCTTTCTTT.

The chain couples TRBV30 to TRBJ1-6; 9 positions match TRBD1. With 8 bases clipped from V and 14 bases from J, the junction kept 10 bases outside the gene matches. CDR3 length: 12 amino acids. Germline V gene sequence: CDR1 GTSNPN, CDR2 SVGIG (reference sequence). In DNA form, the CDR3 reads TGTGCCGCCGGGACAGGGCCCCATTCCCTCCACTTT. This gives the protein CAAGTGPHSLHF. The whole variable domain, remainder taken from reference TRBV30 and TRBJ1-6, is SQTIHQWPATLVQPVGSPLSLECTVEGTSNPNLYWYRQAAGRGLQLLFYSVGIGQISSEVPQNLSASRPQDRQFILSSKKLLLSDSGFYLCAAGTGPHSLHFGNGTRLTVT.

The chain links TRBV5-5 to TRBJ1-5, with D tentatively TRBD1 (6 bases). V lost 1 base to trimming and J lost 3 bases, with 14 bases between them. This CDR3 region has 16 residues. The germline V gene has CDR1 SGHKS and CDR2 YYEKEE (reference sequence). CDR3 coding DNA: TGTGCCAGCAGCTTGAGGTCGGCAGGGGTCAATCAGCCCCAGCATTTT. Encoded protein: CASSLRSAGVNQPQHF. The full variable domain, completed using reference TRBV5-5 and TRBJ1-5, is DAGVTQSPTHLIKTRGQQVTLRCSPISGHKSVSWYQQVLGQGPQFIFQYYEKEERGRGNFPDRFSARQFPNYSSELNVNALLLGDSALYLCASSLRSAGVNQPQHFGDGTRLSIL.

The chain recombines TRBV5-5 with TRBJ2-5; D is unclear. Germline assignment: CDR1 SGHKS and CDR2 YYEKEE (reference sequence). The CDR3 is 13 residues long. V was cut by 4 bases and J by 0 bases, with 7 bases left in between. CDR3 sequence: CASSRVNQETQYF. The CDR3 DNA is TGTGCCAGCAGCAGGGTGAACCAAGAGACCCAGTACTTC.

The CDR3, as DNA: TGTGCCAGCAGTTCGAATATCGGACAGGCCTACTATGGCTACACCTTC. This sequence encodes CASSSNIGQAYYGYTF. The chain couples TRBV6-6 to TRBJ1-2, with 7 bases matching TRBD1. The CDR3 spans 16 residues. The V gene end was trimmed by 4 bases and the J gene end by 3 bases; junction bases not matched to a gene: 11. Germline CDR1 reads MNHNY; CDR2 reads SVGAGI (reference sequence).

The chain employs TRBV5-4 and TRBJ2-6; 8 bases agree with TRBD1. Germline V gene lookup returns CDR1 SGHNT and CDR2 YYREEE (reference sequence). This CDR3 has 18 amino acids. Unmatched junction bases numbered 9, after V lost 4 bases and J lost 0 bases. Here the CDR3 reads CASSKTGVTTSGANVLTF. DNA for the CDR3: TGTGCCAGCAGCAAGACAGGGGTGACCACCTCTGGGGCCAACGTCCTGACTTTC.

The chain joins TRBV6-5 to TRBJ1-2; D remains unclear. Germline CDR1 and CDR2: MNHEY and SVGAGI. With 7 bases removed from V and 4 bases from J, the gap between germline ends came to 19 bases. CDR3 size: 15 residues. Here the CDR3 reads CASMPRGISGYGYTF. The CDR3 region has the DNA TGTGCCAGCATGCCAAGAGGCATCTCTGGCTATGGCTACACCTTC.

This chain joins TRBV2 and TRBJ2-7; unclear D gene. The CDR3 is made up of 14 amino acids. Germline loops: CDR1 SNHLY, CDR2 FYNNEI. V lost 5 bases and J lost 2, with 13 bases in between. Written as DNA, the CDR3 is TGTGCCAGCAGTCTAGGTCGAGCCACCTACGAGCAGTACTTC. Its protein is CASSLGRATYEQYF.

This chain links TRBV5-1 with TRBJ2-2; D unresolved. This CDR3 is built from 15 residues. Germline assignment: CDR1 SGHRS and CDR2 YFSETQ. Trimming removed 3 bases from V and 4 bases from J, with 13 bases in between. The CDR3 coding sequence is TGCGCCAGCAGCTCTATTACTCCTGGCACCGGGGAGCTGTTTTTT. Translating gives CASSSITPGTGELFF.

This chain connects TRBV19 to TRBJ1-4; 8 positions match TRBD1. CDR3 length: 17 residues. V lost 5 bases to trimming and J lost 1 base; unmatched junction nucleotides: 9. Germline V gene data show CDR1 as LNHDA and CDR2 as SQIVND (reference sequence). The CDR3 DNA sequence: TGTGCCAGTAGTGCCCCGCGTGACAGGGGAACTAATGAAAAACTGTTTTTT. Translating it yields CASSAPRDRGTNEKLFF.

The J gene is TRBJ2-7, the V gene TRBV6-5, with TRBD2 identical over 10 bases. CDR1 and CDR2 (germline): MNHEY, SVGAGI. With 5 bases clipped from V and 3 bases from J, the junction kept 7 bases outside the gene matches. The CDR3 is 15 residues long. CDR3 residues: CASSPGTSVYYEQYF. The DNA for the CDR3 is TGTGCCAGCAGTCCCGGGACTAGCGTCTACTACGAGCAGTACTTC.

This clone was found once. The rearrangement links TRBV28 to TRBJ1-5, with D possibly matching TRBD1 (6 bases). The germline CDR1 and CDR2 sequences are MDHEN and SYDVKM. CDR3 size: 17 residues. The germline V and J ends were trimmed by 4 bases and 4 bases, with 20 bases remaining between them. CDR3 sequence: CASSSPEGGLWNQPQHF. CDR3 bases: TGTGCCAGCAGTTCCCCCGAGGGGGGCCTGTGGAATCAGCCCCAGCATTTT.

The rearrangement links TRBV7-9 to TRBJ2-3; 8 bases are shared with TRBD1. Germline V lookup: CDR1 SEHNR, CDR2 FQNEAQ (reference sequence). V shed 8 bases and J 8 bases; nucleotides not matched to a gene: 9. The CDR3 length is 13 residues. CDR3 coding DNA: TGTGCCAGCGCACAGGGGGAAACCGGTACGCAGTATTTT. This encodes CASAQGETGTQYF. The variable domain in full, completed from reference TRBV7-9 and TRBJ2-3, reads DTGVSQNPRHKITKRGQNVTFRCDPISEHNRLYWYRQTLGQGPEFLTYFQNEAQLEKSRLLSDRFSAERPKGSFSTLEIQRTEQGDSAMYLCASAQGETGTQYFGPGTRLTVL.

The chain combines TRBV5-4 with TRBJ1-2, with TRBD1 matching over 7 bases. Germline V CDR1 and CDR2: SGHNT, YYREEE (reference sequence). V shed 1 base and J 6 bases; nucleotides not matched to a gene: 6. CDR3 length: 14 residues. The CDR3 nucleotides read TGTGCCAGCAGCTTGACAGGGGAGGTTAATGGCTACACCTTC. Protein product: CASSLTGEVNGYTF.

The rearrangement joins TRBV4-1 to TRBJ1-5; D gene unclear. Germline V gene sequence: CDR1 MGHRA, CDR2 YSYEKL. V lost 1 base to trimming and J lost 6 bases, with 7 bases between them. The CDR3 has 13 residues. CDR3 in amino acids: CASSQVVAQPQHF. The CDR3 DNA reads TGCGCCAGCAGCCAAGTAGTTGCTCAGCCCCAGCATTTT.

The chain joins TRBV7-2 to TRBJ2-3; no firm D call. V gave up 1 base and J gave up 7 bases, with 6 bases separating them. The CDR3 totals 12 residues. The germline gives CDR1 SGHTA, CDR2 FQGNSA. The CDR3 nucleotides are TGTGCCAGCAGCTTAGTTTCGAATACGCAGTATTTT. It codes for CASSLVSNTQYF. Full variable domain (remainder filled in from reference TRBV7-2 and TRBJ2-3): GAGVSQSPSNKVTEKGKDVELRCDPISGHTALYWYRQSLGQGLEFLIYFQGNSAPDKSGLPSDRFSAERTGGSVSTLTIQRTQQEDSAVYLCASSLVSNTQYFGPGTRLTVL.

J is TRBJ2-1 and V is TRBV19, with 9 positions matching TRBD1. J lost 1 base, V lost 4 bases, and 5 bases had no gene match. The CDR3 length is 16 residues. The germline CDR1 and CDR2 sequences are LNHDA and SQIVND (reference sequence). The CDR3 nucleotides are TGTGCCAGTAGTACCGGACAGGGGATGTCCTACAATGAGCAGTTCTTC. Translated: CASSTGQGMSYNEQFF.

This clone was counted only a few times. This chain joins TRBV20-1 and TRBJ2-5; 7 bases are a match to TRBD2. V was clipped by 5 bases and J by 5 bases; unmatched bases: 2. The V gene's germline CDR1 is DFQATT and CDR2 SNEGSKA (reference sequence). The CDR3 consists of 11 residues. The CDR3 DNA follows: TGCAGTGCTCTCGGGGGGGAGACCCAGTACTTC. Translated: CSALGGETQYF.

The rearrangement uses TRBV2 and TRBJ2-1; a possible D gene is TRBD1 (6 bases). Trimming pared 10 bases from V and 5 bases from J, leaving 12 bases between. This CDR3 has 12 amino acids. Per germline, CDR1 SNHLY and CDR2 FYNNEI. The CDR3 DNA reads TGTGCCAACGGACAGTCCCACAATGAGCAGTTCTTC. Translation: CANGQSHNEQFF.

This rearrangement joins TRBV6-5 to TRBJ1-1, with D hard to call. Germline CDR1 and CDR2: MNHEY and SVGAGI. The CDR3 has 14 residues. The V end was cut by 1 base, the J end by 2 bases, with 8 bases between. CDR3 loop: CASSYWRQNTEAFF. The CDR3 bases are TGTGCCAGCAGTTACTGGAGGCAAAACACTGAAGCTTTCTTT.

J is TRBJ2-2 and V is TRBV6-4; 11 bases match TRBD1. CDR1 is MRHNA and CDR2 is SNTAGT in the germline V gene. CDR3 length equals 14 residues. Losses at the gene ends were 5 bases for V and 5 bases for J; bases not matched to a gene: 1. CDR3 protein: CASSRDRGTGELFF. CDR3 sequence (DNA): TGTGCCAGCAGTCGGGACAGGGGGACCGGGGAGCTGTTTTTT.

The chain joins TRBV10-1 to TRBJ2-3; TRBD2 aligns across 7 bases. The CDR3 totals 16 residues. Germline V gene sequence: CDR1 WNHNN, CDR2 SYGVQD (reference sequence). The J segment lost 2 bases and the V segment lost 1 base, leaving 6 bases of the junction unmatched. The CDR3 loop reads CASSEWASGNTDTQYF. In DNA form, the CDR3 reads TGCGCCAGCAGTGAGTGGGCTAGCGGAAACACAGATACGCAGTATTTT.

The gene calls are TRBV4-3 and TRBJ1-2; no reliable D call. CDR3 length equals 17 residues. The germline V gene has CDR1 LGHNA and CDR2 YSLEER. V lost 0 bases, J lost 0 bases, and 14 bases lay in between. CDR3 coding DNA: TGCGCCAGCAGCCAAGATGTCCGAGTTGGGGCTAACTATGGCTACACCTTC. The encoded protein is CASSQDVRVGANYGYTF.

The chain is built from TRBV6-1 and TRBJ1-2, with TRBD1 matching 9 bases. The junction had 6 bases not matched to a gene; V was cut back by 4 bases and J by 0 bases. This CDR3 region has 16 residues. CDR1 is MNHNS and CDR2 is SASEGT in the germline V gene. The CDR3 nucleotides read TGTGCCAGCAGTGGCCGGGACAGGGATTCTAACTATGGCTACACCTTC. It specifies CASSGRDRDSNYGYTF.

CDR3 region: CASSQIVAGGPSDTQYF. DNA for the CDR3: TGCGCCAGCAGCCAAATTGTAGCGGGGGGGCCCTCAGATACGCAGTATTTT. The chain has TRBV4-3 and TRBJ2-3, with 11 bases fitting TRBD2. Germline V gives CDR1 LGHNA, CDR2 YSLEER. The CDR3 runs 17 residues. J lost 4 bases, V lost 2 bases, and 8 bases had no gene match.

Only a few counts were recorded for this clone. The genes are TRBV19 and TRBJ1-2; D is unresolved. The CDR3 has 10 residues. Trimming shortened V by 7 bases and J by 4 bases, and 4 bases separated the two germline ends. Germline CDR1 LNHDA, CDR2 SQIVND (reference sequence). The CDR3 nucleotides read TGTGCCAGTAAGCTCTATGGCTACACCTTC. It encodes CASKLYGYTF. Complete variable domain (other parts from reference TRBV19 and TRBJ1-2): DGGITQSPKYLFRKEGQNVTLSCEQNLNHDAMYWYRQDPGQGLRLIYYSQIVNDFQKGDIAEGYSVSREKKESFPLTVTSAQKNPTAFYLCASKLYGYTFGSGTRLTVV.

The chain has TRBV30 and TRBJ1-4, with D perhaps TRBD1 (5 bases). Germline CDR1 GTSNPN, CDR2 SVGIG (reference sequence). This CDR3 comprises 12 residues. Trimming removed 1 base from V and 10 bases from J, with 10 bases in between. The CDR3 DNA is TGTGCCTGGAGTGGTGCCAGGGCAAAACTGTTTTTT. Protein: CAWSGARAKLFF. The full variable domain, with the rest looked up from reference TRBV30 and TRBJ1-4, is SQTIHQWPATLVQPVGSPLSLECTVEGTSNPNLYWYRQAAGRGLQLLFYSVGIGQISSEVPQNLSASRPQDRQFILSSKKLLLSDSGFYLCAWSGARAKLFFGSGTQLSVL.

This chain joins TRBV19 and TRBJ1-1; 11 bases are shared with TRBD1. The CDR3 is 16 residues long. The V gene's germline CDR1 is LNHDA and CDR2 SQIVND (reference sequence). After removal of 7 bases from V and 3 bases from J, the junction contained 10 bases not matched to a gene. For the CDR3, the DNA is TGTGCCAGTACTCAACTCTGGGGACAGGGGGACACTGAAGCTTTCTTT. This encodes CASTQLWGQGDTEAFF.

The rearrangement joins TRBV5-1 to TRBJ2-1; no firm D call. Germline-derived CDR1 and CDR2 are SGHRS and YFSETQ. With 0 bases removed from V and 7 bases from J, the gap between germline ends came to 14 bases. CDR3 length equals 15 residues. CDR3 DNA sequence: TGCGCCAGCAGCTTGGATGTAGGCGGCCGTAATGAGCAGTTCTTC. Its protein product is CASSLDVGGRNEQFF.

The CDR3 spells CASSQDFGGRVATF. The CDR3 DNA is TGTGCCAGCAGCCAAGATTTCGGCGGCAGGGTGGCCACCTTC. The rearrangement links TRBV4-2 to TRBJ1-2; D is perhaps TRBD1 (5 bases). The V gene's germline CDR1 is LGHNA and CDR2 YNFKEQ. The CDR3 has 14 amino acids. Trimming shortened V by 0 bases and J by 13 bases, and 18 bases separated the two germline ends.